This TCR beta chain was recorded in a study of blood T cell repertoires in COVID-19. Overall study: There were acute and convalescent COVID-19 samples, and they came from the United States, Italy and Spain. Sample material is recorded as cDNA or gDNA derived from T cells, B-cell-depleted T cells, or PBMCs.

In the authors' methods: Amplified reference gene primers provided the basis for estimating nucleated cell counts. Profiled with immunoSEQ multiplex PCR; TCRdb holds only in-frame clones, not every one. Clone size and the V and J calls come from that table; the DNA yielded D and trimming. This sample yields roughly 140,000 clones, of which 84% are seen a single time; around 7.2% belongs to the top ten. The germline V gene encodes CDR1 SGHDT and CDR2 YYEEEE. The CDR3 loop spans 12 amino acids. The V end was cut by 1 base, the J end by 1 base, with 2 bases between. The chain is built from TRBV5-6 and TRBJ1-2; D ambiguous. Sequencing was carried out using peripheral blood. This clonotype was obtained from a woman aged 50 to 65 in a cohort sampled during active or convalescent COVID-19. In nucleotides, the CDR3 is TGTGCCAGCAGCTTGCGTAACTATGGCTACACCTTC. Protein: CASSLRNYGYTF. The whole variable domain, filled in from reference TRBV5-6 and TRBJ1-2, reads DAGVTQSPTHLIKTRGQQVTLRCSPKSGHDTVSWYQQALGQGPQFIFQYYEEEERQRGNFPDRFSGHQFPNYSSELNVNALLLGDSALYLCASSLRNYGYTFGSGTRLTVV.